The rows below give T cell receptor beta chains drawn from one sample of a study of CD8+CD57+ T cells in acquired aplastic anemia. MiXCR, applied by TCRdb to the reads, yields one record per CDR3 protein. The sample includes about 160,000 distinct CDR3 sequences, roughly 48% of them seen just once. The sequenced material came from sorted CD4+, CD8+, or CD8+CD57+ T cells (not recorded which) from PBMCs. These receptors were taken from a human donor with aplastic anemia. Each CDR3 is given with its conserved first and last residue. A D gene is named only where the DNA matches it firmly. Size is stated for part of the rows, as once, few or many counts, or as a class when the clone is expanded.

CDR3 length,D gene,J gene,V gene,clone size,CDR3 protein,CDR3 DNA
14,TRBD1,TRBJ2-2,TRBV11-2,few,CASSPRTGTGELFF,TGCGCCAGCAGCCCTAGGACAGGGACTGGGGAGCTGTTTTTT
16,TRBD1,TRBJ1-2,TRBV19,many,CASTGLRDRGDYGYTF,TGTGCCAGTACCGGGCTCCGGGACAGGGGTGACTATGGCTACACCTTC
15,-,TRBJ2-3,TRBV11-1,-,CASSHPRSGEDTQYF,TGTGCCAGCAGCCACCCCAGATCCGGGGAAGATACGCAGTATTTT
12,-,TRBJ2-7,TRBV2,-,CASRVQGSEQYF,TGTGCCAGCAGGGTACAGGGTTCCGAGCAGTACTTC
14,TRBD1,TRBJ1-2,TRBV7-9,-,CASSCGQGRDGYTF,TGTGCCAGCAGCTGCGGACAGGGGAGGGATGGCTACACCTTC
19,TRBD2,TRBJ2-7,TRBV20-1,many,CSAPRGGSGRLMGFYEQYF,TGCAGTGCTCCGCGGGGGGGTAGCGGGAGGCTGATGGGGTTCTACGAGCAGTACTTC
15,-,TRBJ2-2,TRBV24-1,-,CATSDSTGPTGELFF,TGTGCCACCAGTGATTCTACAGGGCCCACCGGGGAGCTGTTTTTT
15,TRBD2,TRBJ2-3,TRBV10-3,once,CATSRGTSGPDTQYF,TGTGCCACCTCTCGGGGGACTAGCGGGCCAGATACGCAGTATTTT
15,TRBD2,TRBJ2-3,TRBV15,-,CATRGLAGGLDTQYF,TGTGCCACCAGAGGGCTAGCGGGAGGTCTCGATACGCAGTATTTT
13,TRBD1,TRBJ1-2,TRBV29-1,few,CSVEDGQGDGYTF,TGCAGCGTTGAAGATGGACAGGGTGATGGCTACACCTTC
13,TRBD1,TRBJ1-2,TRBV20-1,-,CSARTGGGYGYTF,TGCAGTGCACGGACAGGGGGCGGGTATGGCTACACCTTC
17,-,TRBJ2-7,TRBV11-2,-,CASSLKIPSSGSYEQYF,TGTGCCAGCAGCTTAAAGATCCCGAGTAGCGGATCCTACGAGCAGTACTTC
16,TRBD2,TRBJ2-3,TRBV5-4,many,CASLHASGKATDTQYF,TGTGCCAGCCTCCACGCCAGCGGGAAGGCCACAGATACGCAGTATTTT